These T cell receptor beta chains were read from a single sample in a study of CD8 T cells in Susac syndrome. TCRdb re-called the immunoSEQ multiplex PCR reads with MiXCR, one entry per CDR3 protein. The sample includes around 150,000 distinct CDR3 sequences, less than 95% seen only once; the top ten take about 0.095%. Sequencing input: CD4+ T cells from PBMCs. Source of these receptors: a human donor with multiple sclerosis. The CDR3 runs from the conserved cysteine through the conserved F or W. A D gene is named only where the DNA matches it firmly. Clone size is not always given. Where it is, it says once, few, many or a class for expanded clones.

d_gene | j_gene | abundance | v_gene | CDR3nt | CDR3aa
NA | TRBJ1-1 | NA | TRBV12-3/TRBV12-4 | TGTGCCAGCAGTTACAGACCTAGCGACGCTTTCTTT | CASSYRPSDAFF
NA | TRBJ2-3 | once | TRBV6-5 | TGTGCCAGCAGTTACGAGGCAGGAAGCACAGATACGCAGTATTTT | CASSYEAGSTDTQYF
NA | TRBJ1-1 | NA | TRBV24-1 | TGTGCCACCAGTGATAGGCACACTGAAGCTTTCTTT | CATSDRHTEAFF
NA | TRBJ1-2 | NA | TRBV5-1 | TGCGCCAGCAGCTTGGTGGGGCGAAATAGGAATGGCTACACCTTC | CASSLVGRNRNGYTF
NA | TRBJ2-5 | NA | TRBV20-1 | TGCAGTGCAGTGGGAGTACAAGAGACCCAGTACTTC | CSAVGVQETQYF
TRBD1 | TRBJ2-4 | NA | TRBV19 | TGTGCCAGTCAAACGGGGACAGGGGAGAACATTCAGTACTTC | CASQTGTGENIQYF
TRBD2 | TRBJ2-3 | NA | TRBV4-3 | TGCGCCAGCAGCCGGACTAGCGGGAGCACAGATACGCAGTATTTT | CASSRTSGSTDTQYF
TRBD1 | TRBJ2-2 | NA | TRBV12-3/TRBV12-4 | TGTGCCAGCAGTTTAGGGACAGGGGTCGGGGAGCTGTTTTTT | CASSLGTGVGELFF
TRBD2 | TRBJ2-7 | NA | TRBV28 | TGTGCCAGCAGTTTGACTAGCGTCAGCTCCTACGAGCAGTACTTC | CASSLTSVSSYEQYF
NA | TRBJ2-3 | NA | TRBV19 | TGTGCCAGTAAGGCCCAAGGCACAGATACGCAGTATTTT | CASKAQGTDTQYF
NA | TRBJ2-3 | NA | TRBV20-1 | TGCAGTGCTAGACTTTCGATGGGGGCAGATACGCAGTATTTT | CSARLSMGADTQYF
NA | TRBJ1-2 | NA | TRBV7-9 | TGTGCCAGCTCCCGGGAGGGGAATGGCTACACCTTC | CASSREGNGYTF
NA | TRBJ1-2 | NA | TRBV5-4 | TGTGCCAGCAGCGGGGGCAGGCAAAACTATGGCTACACCTTC | CASSGGRQNYGYTF
NA | TRBJ2-7 | NA | TRBV14 | TGTGCCAGCAGCCCCCTACAAGCAGGGCGGCAGTACTTC | CASSPLQAGRQYF
NA | TRBJ2-1 | NA | TRBV7-3 | TGTGCCAGCAGTGTTGCAGGGGACGCCTACAATGAGCAGTTCTTC | CASSVAGDAYNEQFF
TRBD1 | TRBJ2-7 | NA | TRBV27 | TGTGCCAGCAGTTCCCGAGGACAGGGGCGTGGGGAGCAGTACTTC | CASSSRGQGRGEQYF
NA | TRBJ1-1 | NA | TRBV12-3/TRBV12-4 | TGTGCCAGCAGCTACGGGGGTGGGACTGAAGCTTTCTTT | CASSYGGGTEAFF
NA | TRBJ1-5 | NA | TRBV12-5 | TGTGCTAGTGGTTGGGACGGCGATCAGCCCCAGCATTTT | CASGWDGDQPQHF
NA | TRBJ2-2 | NA | TRBV30 | TGTGCCTGGGCCACCCACACCGGGGAGCTGTTTTTT | CAWATHTGELFF
NA | TRBJ2-3 | NA | TRBV29-1 | TGCAGCGTTACCAAAACTAACACAGATACGCAGTATTTT | CSVTKTNTDTQYF
TRBD1 | TRBJ2-3 | NA | TRBV5-1 | TGCGCCAGCAGCCAGGGACAGGCTTGGGGAGATACGCAGTATTTT | CASSQGQAWGDTQYF
NA | TRBJ2-1 | NA | TRBV30 | TGTGCCGGAGGGAGGTCCTACAATGAGCAGTTCTTC | CAGGRSYNEQFF
NA | TRBJ1-5 | NA | TRBV20-1 | TGCAGTGCTCTACAAGTCGGCAATCAGCCCCAGCATTTT | CSALQVGNQPQHF
TRBD2 | TRBJ2-2 | NA | TRBV9 | TGTGCCAGCAGCGAGGTAGCGGGAGTTCACGGGGAGCTGTTTTTT | CASSEVAGVHGELFF
NA | TRBJ2-7 | NA | TRBV5-1 | TGCGCCAGCAGCTTGGGGGGACTCTACTACGAGCAGTACTTC | CASSLGGLYYEQYF
TRBD1 | TRBJ2-1 | NA | TRBV20-1 | TGCAGTGCTATCCAGACAGGGGCGAGCTCCTACAATGAGCAGTTCTTC | CSAIQTGASSYNEQFF
NA | TRBJ2-2 | NA | TRBV9 | TGTGCCAGCAGCCGCCTCCATAACACCGGGGAGCTGTTTTTT | CASSRLHNTGELFF
NA | TRBJ2-3 | NA | TRBV12-3/TRBV12-4 | TGTGCCAGCAGCCGGTCAAGGGGGGATACGCAGTATTTT | CASSRSRGDTQYF
NA | TRBJ2-3 | NA | TRBV6-5 | TGTGCCAGCAGGAGTGGGGATACGCAGTATTTT | CASRSGDTQYF
NA | TRBJ1-2 | NA | TRBV2 | TGTGCCAGCAGTCCAAGGACGTCCTATGGCTACACCTTC | CASSPRTSYGYTF
NA | TRBJ2-6 | once | TRBV9 | TGTGCCAGCAGCGTAGCTGGTTGGGGCAGCACTGGGGCCAACGTCCTGACTTTC | CASSVAGWGSTGANVLTF
NA | TRBJ2-6 | NA | TRBV10-3 | TGTGCCATCAGTGTAGGGTCTGGGGCCAACGTCCTGACTTTC | CAISVGSGANVLTF
TRBD2 | TRBJ2-1 | NA | TRBV15 | TGTGCCACCAAAATGACTAGCGGGAGGACCACCTACAATGAGCAGTTCTTC | CATKMTSGRTTYNEQFF
NA | TRBJ1-5 | NA | TRBV9 | TGTGCCAGCAGCGTAGGAGAGGGGCCCCAGCATTTT | CASSVGEGPQHF
NA | TRBJ1-1 | NA | TRBV14 | TGTGCCAGCAGCCAAGTCACGGGAATCGGGGCTTTCTTT | CASSQVTGIGAFF
TRBD1 | TRBJ2-7 | once | TRBV18 | TGTGCCAGCAAAGCGGGACAGGGTAACGAGCAGTACTTC | CASKAGQGNEQYF
TRBD1 | TRBJ1-5 | NA | TRBV7-2 | TGTGCCAGCAGCTTAATCCAGGGGGTCAATCAGCCCCAGCATTTT | CASSLIQGVNQPQHF